The 20 T cell receptor beta chains presented below share a single source sample, sequenced in a study of T cell responses to AZD1222 COVID-19 vaccine. Method: immunoSEQ multiplex PCR; TCRdb's copy keeps in-frame clones and lacks some. The profile shows about 120,000 clones, roughly 90% of them singletons. Sequencing was performed on peripheral blood, taken 28 days after the second AZD1222 dose. These receptors came from an adult who received the AZD1222 COVID-19 vaccine.

The chain combines TRBV15 with TRBJ2-1; D is uncertain. Germline assignment: CDR1 LNHNV and CDR2 YYDKDF (reference sequence). The CDR3 has 12 residues. With 8 bases removed from V and 0 bases from J, the gap between germline ends came to 5 bases. CDR3 in amino acids: CATGGSYNEQFF. The CDR3 DNA sequence: TGTGCCACCGGCGGCTCCTACAATGAGCAGTTCTTC.

A single count supports this clone. DNA for the CDR3: TGTGCCAGCAGTGAAGCAAATACAGGGTTCTCTGGAAACACCATATATTTT. Its translation: CASSEANTGFSGNTIYF. This chain links TRBV6-1 with TRBJ1-3, with D possibly being TRBD1 (6 bases). CDR1 is MNHNS, CDR2 SASEGT, per germline. Trimming pared 0 bases from V and 0 bases from J, leaving 12 bases between. CDR3 length equals 17 residues.

A single count supports this clone. The sample carries other DNA sequences with the same CDR3. The CDR3 DNA is TGTGCCAGCTCCCCCGGACAGGGAGATGGCTACACCTTC. Its translation is CASSPGQGDGYTF. This sequence joins TRBV18 and TRBJ1-2; 8 bases are a match to TRBD1. This CDR3 comprises 13 residues. Germline V gene sequence: CDR1 KGHSH, CDR2 LQKENI. J was trimmed by 6 bases and V by 6 bases; bases with no gene match: 6.

The chain employs TRBV12-3 or TRBV12-4 and TRBJ2-5; 9 bases align to TRBD2. This CDR3 is 13 amino acids long. The junction had 3 bases not matched to a gene; V was cut back by 6 bases and J by 4 bases. This CDR3 is CASSLSGGETQYF. The CDR3 DNA is TGTGCCAGCAGCCTTAGCGGGGGAGAGACCCAGTACTTC.

The chain employs TRBV5-1 and TRBJ2-7, with no clear D. CDR1 is SGHRS, CDR2 YFSETQ, per germline. The V gene lost 4 bases and the J gene lost 5 bases, with 16 bases spanning the gap. The length of the CDR3 is 14 residues. Here the CDR3 reads CASSRLPASDEQYF. The CDR3, as DNA: TGCGCCAGCAGCCGCCTCCCCGCGTCGGACGAGCAGTACTTC.

This sequence joins TRBV6-5 and TRBJ2-7; TRBD1 aligns across 10 bases. This CDR3 is built from 15 residues. Germline V lookup: CDR1 MNHEY, CDR2 SVGAGI. The trim removed 6 bases at V and 2 bases at J, leaving 7 bases unmatched. The CDR3 protein is CASSILGQGAYEQYF. CDR3 nucleotides: TGTGCCAGCAGCATATTAGGACAGGGGGCCTACGAGCAGTACTTC.

This chain joins TRBV27 and TRBJ1-3; D is unresolved. The germline CDR1 and CDR2 sequences are MNHEY and SMNVEV (reference sequence). The CDR3 has 15 residues. Deletions cut 2 bases from V and 3 bases from J, with 11 bases between. The CDR3: CASSLNQEIGNTIYF. CDR3 in DNA: TGTGCCAGCAGTTTAAACCAGGAGATTGGAAACACCATATATTTT.

The chain employs TRBV7-6 and TRBJ1-2, with TRBD1 identical over 7 bases. The CDR3 runs to 13 residues. J lost 3 bases, V lost 5 bases, and 3 bases had no gene match. From germline, CDR1 is SGHVS and CDR2 FNYEAQ. CDR3 residues: CASSPGGYYGYTF. Here the CDR3 DNA reads TGTGCCAGCAGCCCAGGGGGATACTATGGCTACACCTTC.

The chain employs TRBV11-1 and TRBJ2-2; 12 bases align to TRBD2. CDR1 SGHAT and CDR2 FQDESV come from the germline V gene (reference sequence). The CDR3 contains 15 residues. V shed 4 bases, J shed 4 bases, and the junction held 1 base outside the gene matches. The CDR3 sequence: CASSSGLAGTGELFF. The CDR3 nucleotides are TGTGCCAGCAGCTCGGGACTAGCGGGCACCGGGGAGCTGTTTTTT.

This CDR3 is CASSSGTGGRQPQHF. The CDR3, as DNA: TGTGCCAGCAGCTCCGGGACAGGGGGCCGTCAGCCCCAGCATTTT. The V and J genes are TRBV7-2 and TRBJ1-5, with TRBD1 matching 12 bases. The V segment lost 4 bases and the J segment 6 bases; nucleotides outside the gene matches: 4. CDR1 is SGHTA, CDR2 FQGNSA, per germline. The CDR3 extends over 15 amino acids.

This clone was picked up one time. The rearrangement joins TRBV5-1 to TRBJ2-2; 7 nucleotides agree with TRBD1. Germline V CDR1 and CDR2: SGHRS, YFSETQ. The CDR3 contains 15 residues. With V trimmed by 3 bases and J by 1 base, 3 bases remained unmatched. Written as DNA, the CDR3 is TGCGCCAGCAGCTGGGACAGTTTGAACACCGGGGAGCTGTTTTTT. Its translation is CASSWDSLNTGELFF.

This clone was observed a single time. The genes are TRBV29-1 and TRBJ1-5; TRBD1 might be the D (5 bases). Germline CDR1 is SQVTM and CDR2 is ANQGSEA. The germline V and J ends were trimmed by 2 bases and 11 bases, with 19 bases remaining between them. The CDR3 consists of 14 residues. Here the CDR3 reads CSVERRDGTRAQHF. CDR3 DNA: TGCAGCGTTGAACGGCGTGACGGGACGAGGGCCCAGCATTTT.

This chain connects TRBV2 to TRBJ2-1, with D maybe TRBD2 (5 bases). Germline V gene lookup returns CDR1 SNHLY and CDR2 FYNNEI. V lost 6 bases and J lost 1, with 10 bases in between. The CDR3 consists of 14 residues. This chain's CDR3 is CASSGVVSYNEQFF. CDR3 coding DNA: TGTGCCAGCAGCGGGGTGGTGTCCTACAATGAGCAGTTCTTC. Using reference TRBV2 and TRBJ2-1 for the parts outside the CDR3, the full variable domain is EPEVTQTPSHQVTQMGQEVILRCVPISNHLYFYWYRQILGQKVEFLVSFYNNEISEKSEIFDDQFSVERPDGSNFTLKIRSTKLEDSAMYFCASSGVVSYNEQFFGPGTRLTVL.

The V gene is TRBV28, the J gene TRBJ1-5; D is ambiguous. Germline V gene lookup returns CDR1 MDHEN and CDR2 SYDVKM. The CDR3 is 14 residues long. Trimming pared 2 bases from V and 3 bases from J, leaving 8 bases between. CDR3 sequence: CASSLGGNNQPQHF. The CDR3, as DNA: TGTGCCAGCAGTTTAGGAGGGAACAATCAGCCCCAGCATTTT.

This chain links TRBV5-4 with TRBJ1-2; TRBD1 agrees at 9 bases. CDR3 length equals 13 residues. Germline CDR1 SGHNT, CDR2 YYREEE (reference sequence). The junction had 1 base not matched to a gene; V was cut back by 7 bases and J by 0 bases. The CDR3 nucleotides read TGTGCCAGCCGGGACAGGGCTAACTATGGCTACACCTTC. This sequence encodes CASRDRANYGYTF.

The V call is TRBV6-2 or TRBV6-3, the J call TRBJ2-7; D call uncertain. Looked up from germline, CDR1 is MNHEY and CDR2 is SVGEGT. The CDR3 contains 14 residues. Trimming took 4 bases from V and 0 from J, leaving 10 bases between them. The CDR3: CASSFQMSSYEQYF. DNA of the CDR3: TGTGCCAGCAGTTTCCAGATGAGCTCCTACGAGCAGTACTTC.

J is TRBJ1-2 and V is TRBV5-5; TRBD1 aligns across 9 bases. Germline CDR1 is SGHKS and CDR2 is YYEKEE (reference sequence). The length of the CDR3 is 16 residues. J was trimmed by 6 bases and V by 2 bases; bases with no gene match: 11. CDR3 sequence: CASSFAIGTGRNGYTF. The CDR3 coding sequence is TGTGCCAGCAGCTTCGCAATCGGGACAGGGAGGAATGGCTACACCTTC.

The rearrangement uses TRBV12-3 or TRBV12-4 and TRBJ1-5, with 7 bases that match TRBD1. With V trimmed by 7 bases and J by 2 bases, 2 bases remained unmatched. The CDR3 extends over 13 amino acids. CDR3 nucleotides: TGTGCCAGCACAGGGGGAGGCAATCAGCCCCAGCATTTT. Protein: CASTGGGNQPQHF.

The gene calls are TRBV6-2 or TRBV6-3 and TRBJ1-3, with D hard to call. Deletions cut 6 bases from V and 4 bases from J, with 10 bases between. The CDR3 is 13 amino acids. Germline V gene sequence: CDR1 MNHEY, CDR2 SVGEGT. The DNA for the CDR3 is TGTGCCAGCAGCCTTTCAAGAGGAAACACCATATATTTT. Protein: CASSLSRGNTIYF.

The V call is TRBV5-1, the J call TRBJ1-2, with 7 nucleotides matching TRBD1. The V segment lost 1 base and the J segment 5 bases; nucleotides outside the gene matches: 5. The CDR3 runs to 14 residues. Germline V gives CDR1 SGHRS, CDR2 YFSETQ. The CDR3 is CASSLNRGAYGYTF. The CDR3 nucleotides are TGCGCCAGCAGCTTGAACAGGGGCGCTTATGGCTACACCTTC.